Here is one T cell receptor (beta chain) with its context. The antigen remains unidentified. This record belongs to a study of T cells after yellow fever vaccination. Overall study context: Preparation of the low-cell-number fractions used SMART-Seq v4 Ultra Low Input.

V was pared by 3 bases and J by 5 bases, with 4 bases of the junction left unmatched. The CDR3 is 14 residues long. CDR1 SGHNT and CDR2 YYREEE come from the germline V gene (reference sequence). Each CDR3 protein is one row after TCRdb ran MiXCR on the 5' RACE reads. The sample has about 140,000 distinct CDR3 sequences; 7.7% are singletons. Study-wide results and caveats: Repertoires obtained by FACS sorting could include abundant clonotypes that entered as contaminants from the bulk population. Clones from primary vaccination mostly reappeared after the booster (around 96% CD4, approximately 91% CD8). Just a small share of clonotypes turned up in the CD4 compartment as well as the CD8 compartment.

The sample consisted of CD4+ T cells sorted from PBMCs, taken 5 days after the yellow fever booster vaccination. J is TRBJ2-1 and V is TRBV5-4, with 8 bases aligning to TRBD2. The TCR sequence derives from a man aged 25-40 years who received the YFV17D yellow fever vaccine. CDR3 sequence: CASSSPGLDNEQFF. The CDR3 DNA follows: TGTGCCAGCAGCTCGCCGGGACTAGACAATGAGCAGTTCTTC. Full variable domain (remainder filled in from reference TRBV5-4 and TRBJ2-1): ETGVTQSPTHLIKTRGQQVTLRCSSQSGHNTVSWYQQALGQGPQFIFQYYREEENGRGNFPPRFSGLQFPNYSSELNVNALELDDSALYLCASSSPGLDNEQFFGPGTRLTVL.